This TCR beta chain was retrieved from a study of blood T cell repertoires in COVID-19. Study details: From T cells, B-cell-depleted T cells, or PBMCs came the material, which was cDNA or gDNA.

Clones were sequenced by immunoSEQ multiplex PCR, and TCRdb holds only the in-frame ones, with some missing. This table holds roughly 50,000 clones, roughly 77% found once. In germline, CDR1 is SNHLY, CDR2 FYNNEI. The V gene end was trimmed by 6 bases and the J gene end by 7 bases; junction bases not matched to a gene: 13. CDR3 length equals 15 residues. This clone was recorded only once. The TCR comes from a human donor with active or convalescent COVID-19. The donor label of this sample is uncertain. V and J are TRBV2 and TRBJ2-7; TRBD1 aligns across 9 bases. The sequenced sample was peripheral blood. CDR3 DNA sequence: TGTGCCAGCAGCCGAACAGGGGGCGGATCTGGGGAGCAGTACTTC. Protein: CASSRTGGGSGEQYF.